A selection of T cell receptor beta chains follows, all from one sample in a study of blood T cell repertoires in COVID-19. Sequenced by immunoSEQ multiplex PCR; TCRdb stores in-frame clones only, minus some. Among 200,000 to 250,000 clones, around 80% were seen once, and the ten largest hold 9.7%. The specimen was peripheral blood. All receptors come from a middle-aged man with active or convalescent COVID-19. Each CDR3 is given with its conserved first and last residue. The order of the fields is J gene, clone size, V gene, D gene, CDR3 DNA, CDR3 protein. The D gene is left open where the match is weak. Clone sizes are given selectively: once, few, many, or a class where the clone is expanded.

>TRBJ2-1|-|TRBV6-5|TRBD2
TGTGCCAGCAGGCTCGGACTAGCGGGGGGGTTTGAGCAGTTCTTC
CASRLGLAGGFEQFF
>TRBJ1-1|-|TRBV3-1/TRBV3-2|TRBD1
TGTGCCAGCAGCTCCAAGATGTCCAGGGGGCGGATGAACACTGAAGCTTTCTTT
CASSSKMSRGRMNTEAFF
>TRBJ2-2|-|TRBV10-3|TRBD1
TGTGCCATCAGCGCCGGGACAGACACCGGGGAGCTGTTTTTT
CAISAGTDTGELFF
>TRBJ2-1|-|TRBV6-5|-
TGTGCCAGCAGTTACGATTCGGGGTACAATGAGCAGTTCTTC
CASSYDSGYNEQFF
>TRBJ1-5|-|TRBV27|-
TGTGCCAGCAGGTCGTTTGTGGAGGGCAATCAGCCCCAGCATTTT
CASRSFVEGNQPQHF
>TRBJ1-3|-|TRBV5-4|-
TGTGCCAGCAGCTGGGACACCAACTCTGGAAACACCATATATTTT
CASSWDTNSGNTIYF
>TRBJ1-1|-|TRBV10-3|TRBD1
TGTGCCATCAGTGACCCGACAGGGCGAACCCTTTTGGGCACTGAAGCTTTCTTT
CAISDPTGRTLLGTEAFF
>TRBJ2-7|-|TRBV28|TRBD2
TGTGCCAGCAGACTAGCGCCTGACTTAGGCGAGCAGTACTTC
CASRLAPDLGEQYF
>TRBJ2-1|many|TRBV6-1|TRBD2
TGTGCCAGCAGTGACCGGGGGGGCCGCAATGAGCAGTTCTTC
CASSDRGGRNEQFF
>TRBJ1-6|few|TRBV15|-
TGTGCCACCAGCAGAGTAGTCAGGGGAGATTCACCCCTCCACTTT
CATSRVVRGDSPLHF
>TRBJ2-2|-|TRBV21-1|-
TGTGCCAGCAGCAAAGTTGGGTACGGCAGGCCGAACACCGGGGAGCTGTTTTTT
CASSKVGYGRPNTGELFF
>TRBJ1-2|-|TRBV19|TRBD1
TGTGCCAGTAGTATAACCCGGGACAGGGGGCGAGGCTACACCTTC
CASSITRDRGRGYTF
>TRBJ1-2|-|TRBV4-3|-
TGCGCCAGCAGCCCTAGCGTGGGCGCTGGGGGCTACACCTTC
CASSPSVGAGGYTF
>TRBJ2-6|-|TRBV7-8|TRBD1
TGTGCCAGCAGCTTACAGGGGGCGGTTGGGGCCAACGTCCTGACTTTC
CASSLQGAVGANVLTF
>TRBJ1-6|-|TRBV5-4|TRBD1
TGTGCCAGCAGCTTATTACAGGGGAATTCACCCCTCCACTTT
CASSLLQGNSPLHF
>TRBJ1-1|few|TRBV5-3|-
TGTGCCAGAAGCCCAGGGTTCACTGAAGCTTTCTTT
CARSPGFTEAFF
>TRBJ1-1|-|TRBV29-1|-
TGCAGCGTTGAAGTGGGCAGAGCCGAAGCTTTCTTT
CSVEVGRAEAFF
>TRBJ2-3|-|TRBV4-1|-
TGCGCCAGCAGCCAAGCTGTCCCCAGAGGAGATACGCAGTATTTT
CASSQAVPRGDTQYF
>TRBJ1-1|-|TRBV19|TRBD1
TGTGCCAGAAGGCAGGGGGCCACTTCGGAAAACACTGAAGCTTTCTTT
CARRQGATSENTEAFF
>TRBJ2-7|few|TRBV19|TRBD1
TGTGCCAGTAGTACCCCCTCTAACGGACAGGGGAGCACCTACGAGCAGTACTTC
CASSTPSNGQGSTYEQYF
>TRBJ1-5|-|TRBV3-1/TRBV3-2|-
TGTGCCAGCAGCCAAGATGCCGGTCAGCCCCAGCATTTT
CASSQDAGQPQHF
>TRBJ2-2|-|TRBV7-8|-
TGTGCCAGCAGCTTAGACAGGGTGGATTCCGGGGAGCTGTTTTTT
CASSLDRVDSGELFF
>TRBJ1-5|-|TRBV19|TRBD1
TGTGCCAGCAACAGGGGGCCCAATCAGCCCCAGCATTTT
CASNRGPNQPQHF
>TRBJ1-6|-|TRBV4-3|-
TGCGCCAGCAGCCCGGCGGGAGGGAAGAGGAATTCACCCCTCCACTTT
CASSPAGGKRNSPLHF
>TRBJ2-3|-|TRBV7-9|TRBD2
TGTGCCAGCAGCCCAAGCGAGGAAGCGGGGACAGATACGCAGTATTTT
CASSPSEEAGTDTQYF
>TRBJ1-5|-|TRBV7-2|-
TGTGCCAGCAGCCCAGGGATCTATAGCAATCAGCCCCAGCATTTT
CASSPGIYSNQPQHF
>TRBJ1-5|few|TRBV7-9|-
TGTGCCAGCAGCCTACAGGGAGGGAATCAGCCCCAGCATTTT
CASSLQGGNQPQHF
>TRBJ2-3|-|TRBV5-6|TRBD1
TGTGCCAGCAGCTATTCCGGGACAGGGGGAATAGATACGCAGTATTTT
CASSYSGTGGIDTQYF
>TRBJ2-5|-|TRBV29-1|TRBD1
TGCAGCGGGACAACAGGGGGCTTGCAGACCCAGTACTTC
CSGTTGGLQTQYF
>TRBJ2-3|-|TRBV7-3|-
TGTGCCAGCAGCTTCAACGCAGGGGCAGATACGCAGTATTTT
CASSFNAGADTQYF
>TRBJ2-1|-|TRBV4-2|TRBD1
TGTGCCAGCAGCGCTAGGACAGGGGAAATCTACAATGAGCAGTTCTTC
CASSARTGEIYNEQFF
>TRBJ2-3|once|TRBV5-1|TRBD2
TGCGCCAGCAGCTCGGGACTAGCGGGAGGCACAGATACGCAGTATTTT
CASSSGLAGGTDTQYF
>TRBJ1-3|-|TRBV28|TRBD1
TGTGCCAGCAGTAGTCAGGGGGCTGGAAACACCATATATTTT
CASSSQGAGNTIYF
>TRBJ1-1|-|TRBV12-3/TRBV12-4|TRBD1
TGTGCCAGCAGGCGACAGGGGGCTGAAGCTTTCTTT
CASRRQGAEAFF
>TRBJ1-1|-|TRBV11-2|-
TGTGCCAGCAGCTTAGATGGAGGGACCCACCAAGGTGAAGCTTTCTTT
CASSLDGGTHQGEAFF
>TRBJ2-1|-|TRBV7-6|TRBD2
TGTGCCAGCAGCTTAGAACCTAGCGGGAGTCTTTCCTACAATGAGCAGTTCTTC
CASSLEPSGSLSYNEQFF
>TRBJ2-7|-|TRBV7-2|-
TGTGCCAGCAGCTTAGCAGGCGGCTGGCGCGAGCAGTACTTC
CASSLAGGWREQYF